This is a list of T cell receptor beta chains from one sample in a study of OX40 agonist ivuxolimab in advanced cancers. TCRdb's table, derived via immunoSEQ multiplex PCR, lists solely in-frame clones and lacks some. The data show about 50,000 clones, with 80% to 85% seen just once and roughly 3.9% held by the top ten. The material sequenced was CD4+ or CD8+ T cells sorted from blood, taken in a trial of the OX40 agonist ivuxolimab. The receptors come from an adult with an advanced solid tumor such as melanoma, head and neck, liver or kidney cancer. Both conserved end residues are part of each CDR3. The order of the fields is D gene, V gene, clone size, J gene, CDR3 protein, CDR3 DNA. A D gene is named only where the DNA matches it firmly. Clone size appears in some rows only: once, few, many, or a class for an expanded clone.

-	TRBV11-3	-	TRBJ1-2	CASSPRREGKGYTF	TGTGCCAGCAGCCCCAGGAGGGAGGGGAAAGGCTACACCTTC
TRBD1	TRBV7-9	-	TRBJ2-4	CASSPRGGSKNIQYF	TGTGCCAGCAGCCCCCGAGGGGGCTCCAAAAACATTCAGTACTTC
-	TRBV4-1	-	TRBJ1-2	CASSPITESYGYTF	TGCGCCAGCAGCCCAATAACAGAGTCCTATGGCTACACCTTC
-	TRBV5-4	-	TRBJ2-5	CASTTGFQETQYF	TGTGCCAGCACCACGGGTTTCCAAGAGACCCAGTACTTC
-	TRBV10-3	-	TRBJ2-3	CAIQDWASTDTQYF	TGTGCCATACAGGACTGGGCTAGCACAGATACGCAGTATTTT
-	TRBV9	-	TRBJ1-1	CASSVEGRSGTEAFF	TGTGCCAGCAGCGTAGAGGGGCGTAGTGGCACTGAAGCTTTCTTT
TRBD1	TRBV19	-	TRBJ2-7	CASRKTGTHEQYF	TGTGCCAGTAGGAAGACAGGGACCCACGAGCAGTACTTC
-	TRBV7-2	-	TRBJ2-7	CASSTGPPYEQYF	TGTGCCAGCAGCACGGGTCCCCCGTACGAGCAGTACTTC
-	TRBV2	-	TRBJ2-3	CASSGMGVGVSTDTQYF	TGTGCCAGCAGTGGAATGGGCGTGGGGGTCTCCACAGATACGCAGTATTTT
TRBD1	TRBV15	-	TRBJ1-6	CATGAGTDSPLHF	TGTGCCACCGGGGCAGGGACAGATTCACCCCTCCACTTT
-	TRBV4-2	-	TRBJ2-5	CASSQDRNTRVGQALYQETQYF	TGTGCCAGCAGCCAAGATCGAAACACGCGGGTCGGGCAAGCCCTGTACCAAGAGACCCAGTACTTC
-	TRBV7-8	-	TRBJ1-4	CASSLIRTVSSEKLFF	TGTGCCAGCAGCTTAATTCGGACAGTATCCAGTGAAAAACTGTTTTTT
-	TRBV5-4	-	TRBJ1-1	CASSRATEAFF	TGTGCCAGCAGCCGCGCTACTGAAGCTTTCTTT
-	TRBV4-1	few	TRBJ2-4	CASSQDGQYKNIQYF	TGCGCCAGCAGCCAAGATGGGCAGTACAAAAACATTCAGTACTTC
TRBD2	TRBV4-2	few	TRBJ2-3	CASSQQRGGPNTQYF	TGTGCCAGCAGCCAACAGCGGGGGGGCCCGAATACGCAGTATTTT
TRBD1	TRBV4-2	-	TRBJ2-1	CASSQPGQGPSNEQFF	TGTGCCAGCAGCCAACCCGGACAGGGTCCCAGCAATGAGCAGTTCTTC
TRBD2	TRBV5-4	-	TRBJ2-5	CASSSGGRETQYF	TGTGCCAGCAGCTCCGGGGGGAGGGAGACCCAGTACTTC
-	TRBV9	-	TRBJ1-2	CASSVASRARGYTF	TGTGCCAGCAGCGTAGCTTCCCGAGCTAGGGGCTACACCTTC
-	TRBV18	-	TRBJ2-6	CASSPGVPSGANVLTF	TGTGCCAGCTCACCAGGGGTTCCCTCTGGGGCCAACGTCCTGACTTTC
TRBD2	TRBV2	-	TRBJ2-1	CASAGTSGALHNEQFF	TGTGCCAGCGCGGGGACTAGCGGGGCCTTACACAATGAGCAGTTCTTC
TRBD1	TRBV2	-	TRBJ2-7	CASSEAALYRGNYEQYF	TGTGCCAGCAGTGAAGCTGCATTATACAGGGGAAACTACGAGCAGTACTTC
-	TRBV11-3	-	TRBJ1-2	CASSRLGAYGYTF	TGTGCCAGCAGCCGCCTCGGAGCCTATGGCTACACCTTC
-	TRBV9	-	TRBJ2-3	CASSDSGGGTDTQYF	TGTGCCAGCAGCGACTCGGGCGGCGGCACAGATACGCAGTATTTT
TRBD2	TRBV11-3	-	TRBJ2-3	CASSLRTSGGRNTQYF	TGTGCCAGCAGCTTAAGGACTAGCGGGGGGAGGAATACGCAGTATTTT
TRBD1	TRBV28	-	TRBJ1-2	CASGPGQGAEGYTF	TGTGCCAGCGGCCCAGGACAGGGGGCTGAGGGCTACACCTTC
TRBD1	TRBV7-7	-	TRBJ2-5	CASSPTGGETQYF	TGTGCTAGCAGCCCAACAGGGGGCGAGACCCAGTACTTC
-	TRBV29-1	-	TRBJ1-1	CSVQRTVNTEAFF	TGCAGCGTTCAACGGACGGTGAACACTGAAGCTTTCTTT
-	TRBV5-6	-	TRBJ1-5	CASSFRGNVGQPQHF	TGTGCCAGCAGCTTCCGGGGAAATGTTGGTCAGCCCCAGCATTTT
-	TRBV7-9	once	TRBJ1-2	CASSLIGQTYYGYTF	TGTGCCAGCAGCTTAATAGGACAGACCTACTATGGCTACACCTTC
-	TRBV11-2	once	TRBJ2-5	CASSPVPGGAGETQYF	TGTGCCAGCAGCCCGGTCCCTGGGGGGGCGGGGGAGACCCAGTACTTC
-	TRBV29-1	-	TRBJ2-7	CSVVEGVLYEQYF	TGCAGCGTCGTCGAAGGGGTACTCTACGAGCAGTACTTC
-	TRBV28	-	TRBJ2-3	CASSFPRGLDTDTQYF	TGTGCCAGCAGTTTCCCCCGCGGGCTTGACACAGATACGCAGTATTTT
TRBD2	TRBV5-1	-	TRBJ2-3	CASNLALGLAADTQYF	TGCGCCAGCAACCTCGCCCTCGGACTAGCGGCAGATACGCAGTATTTT
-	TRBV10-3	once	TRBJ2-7	CAISGTDTSSYEQYF	TGTGCCATCAGTGGGACCGATACGAGCTCCTACGAGCAGTACTTC
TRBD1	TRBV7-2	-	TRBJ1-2	CASSLTGAGYTF	TGTGCCAGCAGCCTGACAGGGGCTGGCTACACCTTC
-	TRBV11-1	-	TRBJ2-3	CASSLRGTTDTQYF	TGTGCCAGCAGCTTAAGAGGGACTACAGATACGCAGTATTTT
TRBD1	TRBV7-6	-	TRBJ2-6	CASSLTGQLLSGANVLTF	TGTGCCAGCAGCTTGACGGGACAGCTCCTCTCTGGGGCCAACGTCCTGACTTTC
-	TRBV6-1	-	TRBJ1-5	CASSGEGFSNQPQHF	TGTGCCAGCAGTGGGGAGGGATTCAGCAATCAGCCCCAGCATTTT
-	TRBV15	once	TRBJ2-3	CATSRTPGRPSTDTQYF	TGTGCCACCAGCAGGACCCCAGGCAGGCCTAGCACAGATACGCAGTATTTT
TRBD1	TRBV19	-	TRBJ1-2	CASRDPGQIYGYTF	TGTGCCAGTAGGGACCCGGGACAGATCTATGGCTACACCTTC
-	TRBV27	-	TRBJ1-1	CASSPGMGHTEAFF	TGTGCCAGCAGTCCGGGGATGGGTCACACTGAAGCTTTCTTT
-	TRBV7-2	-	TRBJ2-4	CASSLTRTAKNIQYF	TGTGCCAGCAGCTTAACTCGGACGGCCAAAAACATTCAGTACTTC
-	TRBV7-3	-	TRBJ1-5	CASSATAGEPQHF	TGTGCCAGCAGCGCTACTGCGGGGGAGCCCCAGCATTTT
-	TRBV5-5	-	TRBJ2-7	CASSLGGSEQYF	TGTGCCAGCAGCTTGGGTGGGTCCGAGCAGTACTTC
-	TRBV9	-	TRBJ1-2	CASSVGDMNYGYTF	TGTGCCAGCAGCGTAGGGGACATGAACTATGGCTACACCTTC
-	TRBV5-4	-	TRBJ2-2	CASSPGVGDGELFF	TGTGCCAGCAGCCCAGGGGTTGGGGACGGGGAGCTGTTTTTT
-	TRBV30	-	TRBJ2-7	CAWRRQTYEQYF	TGTGCCTGGAGACGCCAAACCTACGAGCAGTACTTC
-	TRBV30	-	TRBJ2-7	CAWRSTADYEQYF	TGTGCCTGGAGGTCGACGGCGGACTACGAGCAGTACTTC
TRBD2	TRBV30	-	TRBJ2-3	CAWSVAGGTDTQYF	TGTGCCTGGAGTGTTGCGGGGGGCACAGATACGCAGTATTTT
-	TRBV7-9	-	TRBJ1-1	CASSFMSGDTEAFF	TGTGCCAGCAGCTTCATGAGTGGGGACACTGAAGCTTTCTTT
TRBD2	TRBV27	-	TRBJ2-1	CASSLGLVRGDEQFF	TGTGCCAGCAGTCTCGGACTAGTTCGTGGGGATGAGCAGTTCTTC
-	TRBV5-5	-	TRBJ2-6	CASSSPGSGANVLTF	TGTGCCAGCAGCTCCCCGGGGTCTGGGGCCAACGTCCTGACTTTC
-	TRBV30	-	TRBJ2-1	CAWSPSGSLQFF	TGTGCCTGGAGTCCGTCCGGGTCCCTGCAGTTCTTC